This record concerns one T cell receptor beta chain sequence. TCRdb's copy holds only in-frame clones and misses some; the assay was immunoSEQ multiplex PCR. The sample holds around 6,100 clones, 88% seen once. The record originates from a study of tumor T cells in aggressive B-cell lymphoma. Sequenced: tumor tissue. The clonotype originates from an adult with diffuse large B cell lymphoma. Some clones in this sample may be carry-over from other donors' samples.

CDR3 DNA: TGTGCCAGCAGTTATCTTGACGGACTCCAAGAGACTGAAGCTTTCTTT. This translates into CASSYLDGLQETEAFF. The J gene is TRBJ1-1, the V gene TRBV28; D unresolved. The CDR3 is 16 residues long. Looked up from germline, CDR1 is MDHEN and CDR2 is SYDVKM. V lost 4 bases, J lost 5 bases, and 20 bases lay in between.